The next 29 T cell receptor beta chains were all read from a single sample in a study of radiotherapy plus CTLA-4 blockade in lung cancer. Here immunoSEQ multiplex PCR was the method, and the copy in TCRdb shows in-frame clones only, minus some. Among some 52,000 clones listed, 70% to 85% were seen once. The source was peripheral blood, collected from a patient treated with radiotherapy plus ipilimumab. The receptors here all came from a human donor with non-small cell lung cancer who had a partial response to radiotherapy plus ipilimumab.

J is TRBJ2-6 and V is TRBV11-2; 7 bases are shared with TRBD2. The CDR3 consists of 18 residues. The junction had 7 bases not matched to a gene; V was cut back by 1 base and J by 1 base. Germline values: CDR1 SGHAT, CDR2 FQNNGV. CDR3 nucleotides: TGTGCCAGCAGCTTAGTCAGCGGGGCCCTATCTGGGGCCAACGTCCTGACTTTC. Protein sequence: CASSLVSGALSGANVLTF. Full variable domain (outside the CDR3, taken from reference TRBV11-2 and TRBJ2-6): EAGVAQSPRYKIIEKRQSVAFWCNPISGHATLYWYQQILGQGPKLLIQFQNNGVVDDSQLPKDRFSAERLKGVDSTLKIQPAKLEDSAVYLCASSLVSGALSGANVLTFGAGSRLTVL.

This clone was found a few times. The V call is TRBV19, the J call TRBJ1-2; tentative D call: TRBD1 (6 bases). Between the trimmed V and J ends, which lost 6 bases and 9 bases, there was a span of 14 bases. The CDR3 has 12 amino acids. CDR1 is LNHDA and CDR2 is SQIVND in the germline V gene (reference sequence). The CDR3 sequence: CASRSGDKSYTF. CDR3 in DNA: TGTGCCAGTAGATCAGGGGATAAGAGCTACACCTTC.

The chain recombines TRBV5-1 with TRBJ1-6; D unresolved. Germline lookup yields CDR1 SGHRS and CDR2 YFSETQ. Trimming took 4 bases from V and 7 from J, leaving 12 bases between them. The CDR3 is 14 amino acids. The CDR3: CASSREGGNSPLHF. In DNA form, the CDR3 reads TGCGCCAGCAGCCGGGAAGGAGGAAATTCACCCCTCCACTTT.

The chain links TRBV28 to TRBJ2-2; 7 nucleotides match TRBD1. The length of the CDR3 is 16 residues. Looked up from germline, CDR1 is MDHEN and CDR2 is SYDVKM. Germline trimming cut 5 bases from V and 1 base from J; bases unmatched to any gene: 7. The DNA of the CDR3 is TGTGCCAGCAGTGACGGACAGGAAATGAACACCGGGGAGCTGTTTTTT. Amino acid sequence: CASSDGQEMNTGELFF.

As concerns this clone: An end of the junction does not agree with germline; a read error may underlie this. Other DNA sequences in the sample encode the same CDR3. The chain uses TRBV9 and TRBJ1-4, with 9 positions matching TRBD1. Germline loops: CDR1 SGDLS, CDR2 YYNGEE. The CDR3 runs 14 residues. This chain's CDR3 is CASSVGQGNEKLFF. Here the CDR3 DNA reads TGTGCCAGTAGCGTAGGACAGGGGAATGAAAAACTGTTTTTT.

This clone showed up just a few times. CDR3 nucleotide sequence: TGTGCCAGCACCCGGAGGGCAGGGACCGGGGAGCTGTTTTTT. Its translation: CASTRRAGTGELFF. This chain uses TRBV2 with TRBJ2-2; D might be TRBD2 (6 bases). CDR3 size: 14 residues. The ends were cut back, 7 bases at V and 5 bases at J, with 14 bases in the middle. Per germline, CDR1 SNHLY and CDR2 FYNNEI.

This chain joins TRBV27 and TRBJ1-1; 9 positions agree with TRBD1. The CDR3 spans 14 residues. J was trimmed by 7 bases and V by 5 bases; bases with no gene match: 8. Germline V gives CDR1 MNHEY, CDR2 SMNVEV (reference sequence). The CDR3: CASSVRQGGLEAFF. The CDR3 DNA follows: TGTGCCAGCAGTGTGAGACAGGGGGGCCTTGAAGCTTTCTTT.

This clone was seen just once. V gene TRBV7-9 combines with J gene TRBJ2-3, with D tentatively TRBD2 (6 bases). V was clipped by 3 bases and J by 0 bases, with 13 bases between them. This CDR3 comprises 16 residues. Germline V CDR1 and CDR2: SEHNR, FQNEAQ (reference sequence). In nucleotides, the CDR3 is TGTGCCAGCAGCTTTTTAGCGGAAACTAGCACAGATACGCAGTATTTT. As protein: CASSFLAETSTDTQYF.

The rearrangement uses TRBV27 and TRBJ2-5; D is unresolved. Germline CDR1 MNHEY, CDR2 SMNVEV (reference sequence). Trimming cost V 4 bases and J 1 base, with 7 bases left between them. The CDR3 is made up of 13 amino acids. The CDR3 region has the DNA TGTGCCAGCAGTTACGGCGGCCAAGAGACCCAGTACTTC. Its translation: CASSYGGQETQYF.

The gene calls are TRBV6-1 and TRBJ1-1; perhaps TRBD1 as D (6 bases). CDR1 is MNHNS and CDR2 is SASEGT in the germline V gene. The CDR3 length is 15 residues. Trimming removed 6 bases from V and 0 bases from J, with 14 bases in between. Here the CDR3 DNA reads TGTGCCAGCAGGGAGGCCGGGACACTGAACACTGAAGCTTTCTTT. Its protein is CASREAGTLNTEAFF.

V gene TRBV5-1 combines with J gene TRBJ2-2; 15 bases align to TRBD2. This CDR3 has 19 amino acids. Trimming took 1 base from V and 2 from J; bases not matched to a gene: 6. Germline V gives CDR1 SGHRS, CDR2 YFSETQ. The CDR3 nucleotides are TGCGCCAGCAGCTTGTTCTCGGGACTAGCGGGGGGAAACACCGGGGAGCTGTTTTTT. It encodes CASSLFSGLAGGNTGELFF.

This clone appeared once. CDR3 in amino acids: CASITEGGTEAFF. The CDR3 region has the DNA TGCGCCAGTATAACAGAGGGTGGCACTGAAGCTTTCTTT. The rearrangement joins TRBV5-1 to TRBJ1-1; D unclear. Germline CDR1 is SGHRS and CDR2 is YFSETQ. The CDR3 is 13 residues long. The V and J ends lost 8 bases and 4 bases respectively, with 15 bases between them.

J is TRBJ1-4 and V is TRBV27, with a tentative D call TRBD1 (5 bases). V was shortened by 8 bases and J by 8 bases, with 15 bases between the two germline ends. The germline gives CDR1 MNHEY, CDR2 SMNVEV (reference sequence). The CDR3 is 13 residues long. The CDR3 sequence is CASAWTRVEKLFF. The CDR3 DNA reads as TGTGCCAGCGCATGGACAAGGGTGGAAAAACTGTTTTTT.

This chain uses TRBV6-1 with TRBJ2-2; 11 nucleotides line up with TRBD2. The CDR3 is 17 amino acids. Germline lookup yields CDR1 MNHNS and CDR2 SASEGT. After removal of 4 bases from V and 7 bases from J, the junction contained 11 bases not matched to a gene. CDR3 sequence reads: CASSGDGSGGASGELFF. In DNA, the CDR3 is TGTGCCAGCAGTGGTGATGGTAGCGGGGGGGCCAGCGGGGAGCTGTTTTTT.

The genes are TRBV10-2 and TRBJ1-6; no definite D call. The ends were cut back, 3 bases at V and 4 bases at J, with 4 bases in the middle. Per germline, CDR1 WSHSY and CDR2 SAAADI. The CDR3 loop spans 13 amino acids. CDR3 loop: CASSEQYNSPLHF. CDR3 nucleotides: TGCGCCAGCAGTGAACAATATAATTCACCCCTCCACTTT.

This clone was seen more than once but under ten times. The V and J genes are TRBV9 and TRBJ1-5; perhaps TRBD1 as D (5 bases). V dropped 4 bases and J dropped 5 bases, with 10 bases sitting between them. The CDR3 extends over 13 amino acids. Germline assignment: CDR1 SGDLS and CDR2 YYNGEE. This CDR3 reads CASSLGEDQPQHF. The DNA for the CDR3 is TGTGCCAGCAGCTTGGGGGAGGATCAGCCCCAGCATTTT.

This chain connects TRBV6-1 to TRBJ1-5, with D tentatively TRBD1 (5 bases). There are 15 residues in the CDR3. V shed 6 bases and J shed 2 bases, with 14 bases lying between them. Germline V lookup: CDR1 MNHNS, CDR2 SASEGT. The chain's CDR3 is CASRPGWTGNQPQHF. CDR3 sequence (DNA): TGTGCCAGCAGGCCAGGGTGGACGGGCAATCAGCCCCAGCATTTT.

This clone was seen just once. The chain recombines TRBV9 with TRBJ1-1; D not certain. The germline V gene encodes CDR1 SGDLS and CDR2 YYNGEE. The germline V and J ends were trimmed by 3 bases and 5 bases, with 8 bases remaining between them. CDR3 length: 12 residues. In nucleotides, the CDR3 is TGTGCCAGCAGCGGACGGGGTACTGAAGCTTTCTTT. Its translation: CASSGRGTEAFF.

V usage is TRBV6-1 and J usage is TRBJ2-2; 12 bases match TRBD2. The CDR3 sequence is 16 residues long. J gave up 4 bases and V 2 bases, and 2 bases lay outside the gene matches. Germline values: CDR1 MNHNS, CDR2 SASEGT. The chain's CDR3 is CASSELAGGPTGELFF. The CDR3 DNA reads TGTGCCAGCAGTGAACTAGCGGGGGGGCCCACCGGGGAGCTGTTTTTT.

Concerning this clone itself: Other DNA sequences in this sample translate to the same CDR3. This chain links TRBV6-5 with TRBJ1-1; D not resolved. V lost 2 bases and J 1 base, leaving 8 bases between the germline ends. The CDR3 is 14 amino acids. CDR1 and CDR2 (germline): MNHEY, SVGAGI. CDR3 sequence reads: CASSYDGENTEAFF. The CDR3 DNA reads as TGTGCCAGCAGTTACGACGGGGAGAACACTGAAGCTTTCTTT.

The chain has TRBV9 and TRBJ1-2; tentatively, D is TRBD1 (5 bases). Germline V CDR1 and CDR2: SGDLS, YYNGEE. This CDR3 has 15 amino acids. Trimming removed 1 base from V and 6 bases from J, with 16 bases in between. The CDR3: CASSVLGGFSDGYTF. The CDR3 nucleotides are TGTGCCAGCAGCGTACTGGGGGGGTTTTCGGATGGCTACACCTTC.

CDR3 DNA: TGTGCCAGTAGACGGTGGGACTTTGGGGGGGGGCAAGAGACCCAGTACTTC. The encoded protein is CASRRWDFGGGQETQYF. J is TRBJ2-5 and V is TRBV19; 7 bases are a match to TRBD2. The CDR3 sequence is 17 residues long. Germline CDR1 and CDR2: LNHDA and SQIVND (reference sequence). J gave up 2 bases and V 6 bases, and 15 bases lay outside the gene matches.

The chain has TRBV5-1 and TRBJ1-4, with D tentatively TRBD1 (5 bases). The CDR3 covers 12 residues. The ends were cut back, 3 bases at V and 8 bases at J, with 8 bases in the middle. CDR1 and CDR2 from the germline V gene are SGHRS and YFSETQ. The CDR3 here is CASSYDSEKLFF. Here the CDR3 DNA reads TGCGCCAGCAGCTATGACAGCGAAAAACTGTTTTTT.

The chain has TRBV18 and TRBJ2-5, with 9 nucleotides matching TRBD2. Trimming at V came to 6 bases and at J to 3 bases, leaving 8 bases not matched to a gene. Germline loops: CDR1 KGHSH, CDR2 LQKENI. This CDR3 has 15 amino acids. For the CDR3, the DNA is TGTGCCAGCTCCCTCGGGACTAGCACGGAAGAGACCCAGTACTTC. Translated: CASSLGTSTEETQYF.

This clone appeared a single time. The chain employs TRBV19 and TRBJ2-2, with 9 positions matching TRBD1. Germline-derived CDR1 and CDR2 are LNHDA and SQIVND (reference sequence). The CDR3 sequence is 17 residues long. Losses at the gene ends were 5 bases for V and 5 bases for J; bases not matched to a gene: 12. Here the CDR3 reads CASSLDSRQGETGELFF. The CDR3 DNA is TGTGCCAGTAGTCTGGACTCCCGACAGGGGGAAACCGGGGAGCTGTTTTTT.

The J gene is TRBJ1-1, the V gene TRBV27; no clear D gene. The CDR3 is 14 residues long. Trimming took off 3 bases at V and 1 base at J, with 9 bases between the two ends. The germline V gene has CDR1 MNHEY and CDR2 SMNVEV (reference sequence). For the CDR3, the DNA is TGTGCCAGCAGTTTCTCTCGGGGGAACACTGAAGCTTTCTTT. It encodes CASSFSRGNTEAFF.

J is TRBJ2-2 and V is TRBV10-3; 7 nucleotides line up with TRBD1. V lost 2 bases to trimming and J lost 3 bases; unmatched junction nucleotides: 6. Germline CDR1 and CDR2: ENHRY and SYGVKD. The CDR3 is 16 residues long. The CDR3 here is CAISEDRDRDTGELFF. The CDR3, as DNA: TGTGCCATCAGTGAGGACAGGGATCGGGACACCGGGGAGCTGTTTTTT.

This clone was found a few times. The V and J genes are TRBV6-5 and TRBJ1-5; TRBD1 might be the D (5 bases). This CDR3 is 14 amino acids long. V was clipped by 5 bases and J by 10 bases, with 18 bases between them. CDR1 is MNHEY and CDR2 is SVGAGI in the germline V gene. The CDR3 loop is CASSEQDGFEPQHF. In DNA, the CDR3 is TGTGCCAGCAGTGAACAGGACGGTTTTGAACCCCAGCATTTT.

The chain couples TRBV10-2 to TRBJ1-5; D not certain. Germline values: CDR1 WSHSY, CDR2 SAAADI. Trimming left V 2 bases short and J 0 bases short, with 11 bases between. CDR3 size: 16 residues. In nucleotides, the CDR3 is TGCGCCAGCAGTGAGGTGGCGGCCTATAGCAATCAGCCCCAGCATTTT. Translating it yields CASSEVAAYSNQPQHF.